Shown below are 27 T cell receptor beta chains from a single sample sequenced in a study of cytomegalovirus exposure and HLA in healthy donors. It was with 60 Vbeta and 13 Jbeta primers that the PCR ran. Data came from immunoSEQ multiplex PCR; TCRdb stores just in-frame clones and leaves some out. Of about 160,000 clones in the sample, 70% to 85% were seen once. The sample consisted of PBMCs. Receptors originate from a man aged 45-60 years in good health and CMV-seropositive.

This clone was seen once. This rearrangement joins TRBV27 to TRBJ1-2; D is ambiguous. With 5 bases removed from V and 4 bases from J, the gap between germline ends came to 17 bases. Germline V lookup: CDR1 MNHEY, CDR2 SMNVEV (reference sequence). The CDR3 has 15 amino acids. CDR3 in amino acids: CASSQAPTGFYGYTF. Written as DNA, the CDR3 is TGTGCCAGCAGTCAAGCCCCGACGGGGTTCTATGGCTACACCTTC.

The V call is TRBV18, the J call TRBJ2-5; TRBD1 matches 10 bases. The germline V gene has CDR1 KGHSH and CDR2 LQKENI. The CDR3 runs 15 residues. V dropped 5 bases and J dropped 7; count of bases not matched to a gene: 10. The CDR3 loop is CASSTGTGAFGTQYF. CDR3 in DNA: TGTGCCAGCTCAACCGGGACAGGGGCCTTCGGGACCCAGTACTTC.

CDR3 in amino acids: CASSLGHPPRETQYF. In DNA form, the CDR3 reads TGTGCCAGCAGCTTAGGACATCCCCCAAGAGAGACCCAGTACTTC. The chain combines TRBV7-7 with TRBJ2-5; D uncertain. V was shortened by 1 base and J by 4 bases, with 13 bases between the two germline ends. Germline CDR1 and CDR2: SSHAT and FNYEAQ (reference sequence). This CDR3 is built from 15 residues.

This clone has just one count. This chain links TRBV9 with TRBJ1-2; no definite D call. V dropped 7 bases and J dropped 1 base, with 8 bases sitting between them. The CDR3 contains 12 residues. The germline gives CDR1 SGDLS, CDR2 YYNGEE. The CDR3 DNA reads TGTGCCAGCCACGGGGTTAACTATGGCTACACCTTC. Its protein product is CASHGVNYGYTF.

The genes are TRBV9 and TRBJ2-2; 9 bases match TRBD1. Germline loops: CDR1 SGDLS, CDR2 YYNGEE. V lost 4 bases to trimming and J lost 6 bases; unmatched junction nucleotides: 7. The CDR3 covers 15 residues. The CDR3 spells CASSPWTGVAGELFF. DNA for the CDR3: TGTGCCAGCAGCCCCTGGACAGGGGTGGCCGGGGAGCTGTTTTTT.

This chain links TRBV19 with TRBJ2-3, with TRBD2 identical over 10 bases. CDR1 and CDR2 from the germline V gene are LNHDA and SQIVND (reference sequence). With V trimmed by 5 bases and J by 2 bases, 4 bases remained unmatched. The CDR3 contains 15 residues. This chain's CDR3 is CASSRLAGDTDTQYF. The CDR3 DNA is TGTGCCAGTAGTCGGCTAGCGGGGGACACAGATACGCAGTATTTT.

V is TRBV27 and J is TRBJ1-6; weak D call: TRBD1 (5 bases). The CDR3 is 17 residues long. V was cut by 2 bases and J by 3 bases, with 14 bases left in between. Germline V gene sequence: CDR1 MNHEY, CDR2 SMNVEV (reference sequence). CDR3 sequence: CASSLSPTAYYNSPLHF. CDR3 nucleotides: TGTGCCAGCAGTTTAAGCCCGACAGCTTACTATAATTCACCCCTCCACTTT.

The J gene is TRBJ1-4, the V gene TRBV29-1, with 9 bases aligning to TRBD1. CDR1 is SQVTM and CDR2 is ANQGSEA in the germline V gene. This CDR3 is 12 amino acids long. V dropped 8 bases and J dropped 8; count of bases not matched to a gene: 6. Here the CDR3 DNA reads TGCAGCATTGGTGGGACAGGGGAAAAACTGTTTTTT. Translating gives CSIGGTGEKLFF.

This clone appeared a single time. Written as DNA, the CDR3 is TGTGCCAGCAGCCAACAGGGGGATCAGCCCCAGCATTTT. Translating it yields CASSQQGDQPQHF. The chain has TRBV7-2 and TRBJ1-5, with 8 bases fitting TRBD1. The CDR3 is 13 amino acids. V shed 5 bases, J shed 5 bases, and the junction held 2 bases outside the gene matches. From germline, CDR1 is SGHTA and CDR2 FQGNSA. Based on the CDR3 plus reference TRBV7-2 and TRBJ1-5, the full variable domain is GAGVSQSPSNKVTEKGKDVELRCDPISGHTALYWYRQSLGQGLEFLIYFQGNSAPDKSGLPSDRFSAERTGGSVSTLTIQRTQQEDSAVYLCASSQQGDQPQHFGDGTRLSIL.

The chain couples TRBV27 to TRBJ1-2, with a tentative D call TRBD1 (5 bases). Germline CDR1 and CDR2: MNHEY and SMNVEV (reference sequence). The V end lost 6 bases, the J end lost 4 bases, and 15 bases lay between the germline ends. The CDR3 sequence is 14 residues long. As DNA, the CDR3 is TGTGCCAGCAGATATGGGGCGGACGGCTATGGCTACACCTTC. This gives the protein CASRYGADGYGYTF.

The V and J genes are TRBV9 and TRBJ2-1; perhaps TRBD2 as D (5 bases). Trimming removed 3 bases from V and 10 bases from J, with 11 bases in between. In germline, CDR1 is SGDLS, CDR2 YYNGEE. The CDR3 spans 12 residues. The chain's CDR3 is CASSAGLHEQFF. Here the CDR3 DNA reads TGTGCCAGCAGCGCCGGACTGCACGAGCAGTTCTTC.

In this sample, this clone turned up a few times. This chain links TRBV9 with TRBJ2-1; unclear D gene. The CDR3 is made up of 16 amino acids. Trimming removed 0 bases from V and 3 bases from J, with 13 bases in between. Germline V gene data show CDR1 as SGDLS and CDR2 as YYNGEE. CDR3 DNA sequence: TGTGCCAGCAGCGTAGCTTTTAGCCAGATCTACAATGAGCAGTTCTTC. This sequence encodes CASSVAFSQIYNEQFF.

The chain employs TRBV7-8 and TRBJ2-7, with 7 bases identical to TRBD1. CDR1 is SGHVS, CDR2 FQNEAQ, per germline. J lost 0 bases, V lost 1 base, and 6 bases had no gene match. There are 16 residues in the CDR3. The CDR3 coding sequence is TGTGCCAGCAGCTTAGGGATGGACAGGAGCTCCTACGAGCAGTACTTC. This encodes CASSLGMDRSSYEQYF.

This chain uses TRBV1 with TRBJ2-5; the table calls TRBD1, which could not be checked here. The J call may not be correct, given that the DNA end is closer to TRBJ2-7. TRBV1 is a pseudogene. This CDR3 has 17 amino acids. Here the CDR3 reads CTSSLLTQGRGIYEQYF. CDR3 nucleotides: TGCACCAGCAGCCTCTTAACCCAGGGCAGGGGGATCTACGAGCAGTACTTC.

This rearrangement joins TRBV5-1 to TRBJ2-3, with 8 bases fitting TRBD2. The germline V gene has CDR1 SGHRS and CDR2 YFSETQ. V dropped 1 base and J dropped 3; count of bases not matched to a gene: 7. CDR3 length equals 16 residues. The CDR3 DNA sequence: TGCGCCAGCAGCTTGAACGGCGGGGGGTCTACAGATACGCAGTATTTT. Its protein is CASSLNGGGSTDTQYF.

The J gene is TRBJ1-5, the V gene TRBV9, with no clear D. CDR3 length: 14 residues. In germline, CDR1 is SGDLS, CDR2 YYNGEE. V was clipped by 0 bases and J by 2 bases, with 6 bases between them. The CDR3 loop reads CASSVDQGNQPQHF. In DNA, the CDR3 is TGTGCCAGCAGCGTAGATCAGGGCAATCAGCCCCAGCATTTT.

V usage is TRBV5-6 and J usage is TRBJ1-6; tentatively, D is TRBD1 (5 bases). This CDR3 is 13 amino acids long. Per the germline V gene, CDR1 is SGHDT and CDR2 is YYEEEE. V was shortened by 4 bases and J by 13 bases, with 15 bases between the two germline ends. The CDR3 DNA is TGTGCCAGCAGCCGACAGACGGGAGAGCCCCTCCACTTT. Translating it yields CASSRQTGEPLHF.

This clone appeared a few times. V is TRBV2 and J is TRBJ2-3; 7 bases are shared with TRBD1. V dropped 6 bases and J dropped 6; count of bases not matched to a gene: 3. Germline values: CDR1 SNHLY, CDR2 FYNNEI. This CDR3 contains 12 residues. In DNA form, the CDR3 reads TGTGCCAGCAGGGAACAGGGGGATACGCAGTATTTT. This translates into CASREQGDTQYF.

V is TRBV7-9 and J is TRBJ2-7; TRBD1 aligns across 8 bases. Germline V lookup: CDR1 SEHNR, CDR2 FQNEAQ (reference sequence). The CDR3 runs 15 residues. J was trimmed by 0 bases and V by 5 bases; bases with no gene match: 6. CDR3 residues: CASSQTGDLSYEQYF. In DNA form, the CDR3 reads TGTGCCAGCAGCCAGACAGGGGACCTCTCCTACGAGCAGTACTTC.

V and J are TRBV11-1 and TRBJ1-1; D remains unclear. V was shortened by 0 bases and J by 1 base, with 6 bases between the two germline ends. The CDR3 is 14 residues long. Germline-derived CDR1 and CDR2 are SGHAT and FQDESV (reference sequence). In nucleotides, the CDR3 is TGTGCCAGCAGCTTAGCGCCCAGGAACACTGAAGCTTTCTTT. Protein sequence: CASSLAPRNTEAFF.

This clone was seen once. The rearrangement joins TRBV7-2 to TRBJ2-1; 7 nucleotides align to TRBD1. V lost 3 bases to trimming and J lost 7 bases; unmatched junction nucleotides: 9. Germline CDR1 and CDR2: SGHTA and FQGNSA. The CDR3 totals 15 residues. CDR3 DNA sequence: TGTGCCAGCAGCTTGTACGGGACAGTAATTAATGAGCAGTTCTTC. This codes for CASSLYGTVINEQFF.

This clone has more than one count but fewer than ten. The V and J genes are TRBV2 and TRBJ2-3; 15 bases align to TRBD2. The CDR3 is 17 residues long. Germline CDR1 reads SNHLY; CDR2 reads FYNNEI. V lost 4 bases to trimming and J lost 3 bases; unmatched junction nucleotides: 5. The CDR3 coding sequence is TGTGCCAGCAGTGTCGGACTAGCGGGGGGGTGGACAGATACGCAGTATTTT. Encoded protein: CASSVGLAGGWTDTQYF.

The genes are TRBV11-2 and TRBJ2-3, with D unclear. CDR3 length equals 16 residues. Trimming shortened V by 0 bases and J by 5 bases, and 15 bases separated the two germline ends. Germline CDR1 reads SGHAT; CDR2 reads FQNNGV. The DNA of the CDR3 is TGTGCCAGCAGCTTAGAGTCGCCACTGGTTGTAGATACGCAGTATTTT. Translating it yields CASSLESPLVVDTQYF.

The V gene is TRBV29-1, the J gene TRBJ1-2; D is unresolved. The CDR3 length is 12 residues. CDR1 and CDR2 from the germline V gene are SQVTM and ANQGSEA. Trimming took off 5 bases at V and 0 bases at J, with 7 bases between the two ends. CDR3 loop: CSVWATNYGYTF. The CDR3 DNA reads TGCAGCGTTTGGGCCACTAACTATGGCTACACCTTC.

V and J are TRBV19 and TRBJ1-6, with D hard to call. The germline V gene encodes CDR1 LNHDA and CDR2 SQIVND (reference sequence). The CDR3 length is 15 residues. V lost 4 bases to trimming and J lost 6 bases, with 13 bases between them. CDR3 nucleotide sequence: TGTGCCAGTAGTAATGCGGGAGTCGGTAATTCACCCCTCCACTTT. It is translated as CASSNAGVGNSPLHF.

DNA of the CDR3: TGCGCCAGCAGCCAAGATTCAGGTTATAGCAATCAGCCCCAGCATTTT. Residues: CASSQDSGYSNQPQHF. The chain links TRBV4-3 to TRBJ1-5; D is unresolved. Germline loops: CDR1 LGHNA, CDR2 YSLEER. V was cut by 0 bases and J by 0 bases, with 9 bases left in between. The CDR3 sequence is 16 residues long.

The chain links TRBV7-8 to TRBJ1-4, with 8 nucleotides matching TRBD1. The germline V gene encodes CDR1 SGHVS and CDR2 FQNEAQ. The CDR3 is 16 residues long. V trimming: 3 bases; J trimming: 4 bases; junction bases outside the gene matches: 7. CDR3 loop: CASSLSWTGFNEKLFF. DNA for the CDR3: TGTGCCAGCAGCTTGTCTTGGACAGGGTTTAATGAAAAACTGTTTTTT.